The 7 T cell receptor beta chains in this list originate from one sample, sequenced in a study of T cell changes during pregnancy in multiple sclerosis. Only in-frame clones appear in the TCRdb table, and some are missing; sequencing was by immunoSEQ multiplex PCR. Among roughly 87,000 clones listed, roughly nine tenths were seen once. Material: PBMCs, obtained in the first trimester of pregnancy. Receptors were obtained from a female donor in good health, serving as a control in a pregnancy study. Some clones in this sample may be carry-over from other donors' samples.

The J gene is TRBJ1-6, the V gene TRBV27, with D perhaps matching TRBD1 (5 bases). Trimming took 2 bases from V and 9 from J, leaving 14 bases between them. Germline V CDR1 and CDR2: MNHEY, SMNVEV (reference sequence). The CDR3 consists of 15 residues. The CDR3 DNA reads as TGTGCCAGCAGTTTAACGGTCAGGGTGGGTTCACCCCTCCACTTT. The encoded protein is CASSLTVRVGSPLHF.

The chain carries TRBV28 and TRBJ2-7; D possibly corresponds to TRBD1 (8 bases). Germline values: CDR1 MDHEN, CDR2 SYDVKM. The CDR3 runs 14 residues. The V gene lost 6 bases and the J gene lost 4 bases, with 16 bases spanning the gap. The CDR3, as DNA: TGTGCCAGCAGCACAACAGGGGGGGAATACGAGCAGTACTTC. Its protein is CASSTTGGEYEQYF.

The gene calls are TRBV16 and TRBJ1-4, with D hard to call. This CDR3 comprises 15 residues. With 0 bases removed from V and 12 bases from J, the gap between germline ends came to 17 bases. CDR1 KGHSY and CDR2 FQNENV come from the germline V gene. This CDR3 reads CASSQSADAKEELFF. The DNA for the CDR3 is TGTGCCAGCAGCCAATCCGCCGACGCCAAAGAGGAACTGTTTTTT.

CDR3 sequence: CSVEDNGYTF. The CDR3 nucleotides are TGCAGCGTTGAAGATAATGGCTACACCTTC. This rearrangement joins TRBV29-1 to TRBJ1-2; no definite D call. Trimming removed 0 bases at V and 6 bases at J, with 2 bases between. Germline CDR1 reads SQVTM; CDR2 reads ANQGSEA. The CDR3 runs to 10 residues. The full variable domain, completed using reference TRBV29-1 and TRBJ1-2, is SAVISQKPSRDICQRGTSLTIQCQVDSQVTMMFWYRQQPGQSLTLIATANQGSEATYESGFVIDKFPISRPNLTFSTLTVSNMSPEDSSIYLCSVEDNGYTFGSGTRLTVV.

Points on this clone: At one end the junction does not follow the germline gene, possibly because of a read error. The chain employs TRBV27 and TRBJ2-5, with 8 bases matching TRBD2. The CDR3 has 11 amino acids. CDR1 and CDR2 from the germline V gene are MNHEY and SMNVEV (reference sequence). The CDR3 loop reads CASSFGGGWDF. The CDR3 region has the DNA TGTGCCAGCAGTTTTGGCGGGGGGTGGGACTTC.

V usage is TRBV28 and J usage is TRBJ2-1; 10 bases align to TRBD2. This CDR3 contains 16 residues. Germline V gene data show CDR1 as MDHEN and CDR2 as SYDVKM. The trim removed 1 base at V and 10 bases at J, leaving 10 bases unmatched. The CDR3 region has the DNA TGTGCCAGCAGTTTATACCTAGCGGGGGCCAAATTGGAGCAGTTCTTC. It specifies CASSLYLAGAKLEQFF.

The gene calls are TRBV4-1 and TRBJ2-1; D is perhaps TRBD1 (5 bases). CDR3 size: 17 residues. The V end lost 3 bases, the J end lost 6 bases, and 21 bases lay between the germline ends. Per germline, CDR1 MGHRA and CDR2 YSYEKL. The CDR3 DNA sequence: TGCGCCAGCAGCCAGGGGCTCCCTCTCCTCGCGAGCAATGAGCAGTTCTTC. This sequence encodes CASSQGLPLLASNEQFF.